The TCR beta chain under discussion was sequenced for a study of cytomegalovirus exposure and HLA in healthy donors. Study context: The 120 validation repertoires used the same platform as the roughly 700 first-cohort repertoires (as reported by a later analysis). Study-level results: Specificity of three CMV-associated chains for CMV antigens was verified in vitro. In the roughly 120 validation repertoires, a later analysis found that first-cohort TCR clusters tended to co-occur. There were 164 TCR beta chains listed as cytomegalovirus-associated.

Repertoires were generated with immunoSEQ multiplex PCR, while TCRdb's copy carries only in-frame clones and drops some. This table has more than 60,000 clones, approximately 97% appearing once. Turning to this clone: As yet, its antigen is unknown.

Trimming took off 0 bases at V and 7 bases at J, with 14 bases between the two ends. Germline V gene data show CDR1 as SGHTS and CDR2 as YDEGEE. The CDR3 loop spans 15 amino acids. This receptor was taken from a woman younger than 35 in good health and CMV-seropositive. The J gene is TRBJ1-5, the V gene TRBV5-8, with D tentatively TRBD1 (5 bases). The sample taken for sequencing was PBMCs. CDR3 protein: CASSLGQGFGQPQHF. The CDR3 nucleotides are TGTGCCAGCAGCTTGGGGCAGGGCTTTGGGCAGCCCCAGCATTTT.